This is a list of T cell receptor beta chains from one sample in a study of early T cells in non-severe SARS-CoV-2 infection. TCRdb re-called the 5' RACE reads through MiXCR, storing one row per CDR3 protein. The table records 27,000 or so distinct CDR3 sequences, roughly 3.9% of them present only once. The specimen was whole blood. These receptor sequences come from an adult who was a healthcare worker with PCR-confirmed SARS-CoV-2 infection or an uninfected control (not recorded which). Each CDR3 is given with its conserved first and last residue. A D gene is named only where the DNA matches it firmly. Expanded clones get a size class; other rows say once, few or many, or leave the size out.

>-|many|TRBJ1-2|TRBV5-1
TGCGCCAGCAGCTTGGGATATTGGGGGCACAACTCCTCCTATGGCTACACCTTC
CASSLGYWGHNSSYGYTF
>-|many|TRBJ2-1|TRBV5-1
TGCGCCAGCAGCTTGGATGGGACGGGCTACAATGAGCAGTTCTTC
CASSLDGTGYNEQFF
>TRBD2|few|TRBJ2-1|TRBV11-2
TGTGCCAGCAGCTTAATCGTAGCGGGGGGTGCCTACAATGAGCAGTTCTTC
CASSLIVAGGAYNEQFF
>TRBD2|-|TRBJ2-3|TRBV25-1
TGTGCCAGCAGCGAATATGGGGGTAGCGGGAGACCAACAGATACGCAGTATTTT
CASSEYGGSGRPTDTQYF
>-|many|TRBJ1-2|TRBV6-6
TGTGCCAGCAGTTACACCAAAGATGGCTACACCTTC
CASSYTKDGYTF
>TRBD1|many|TRBJ2-1|TRBV5-1
TGCGCCAGCAGCCTGGGACAGGGGGCCCTCAATGAGCAGTTCTTC
CASSLGQGALNEQFF
>-|-|TRBJ2-3|TRBV5-5
TGTGCCAGCAGCTTGACAACAGATACGCAGTATTTT
CASSLTTDTQYF
>-|many|TRBJ2-3|TRBV24-1
TGTGCCACCAGGGCGCGGCAAAGCACAGATACGCAGTATTTT
CATRARQSTDTQYF
>-|many|TRBJ1-1|TRBV15
TGTGCCACCAGCAGAGTTCGCTGGGAAGCTTTCTTT
CATSRVRWEAFF
>TRBD2|many|TRBJ2-3|TRBV30
TGTGCCTGGAGTCCCTTTGAGTGGGGGGGTTCCTTCACAGATACGCAGTATTTT
CAWSPFEWGGSFTDTQYF
>-|many|TRBJ1-6|TRBV12-3/TRBV12-4
TGTGCCAGCAGTACCCGGGACATTAATTCACCCCTCCACTTT
CASSTRDINSPLHF
>TRBD1|many|TRBJ2-7|TRBV7-8
TGTGCCAGCAGCTTAGACAGGGGCTCCTACGAGCAGTACTTC
CASSLDRGSYEQYF
>TRBD1|-|TRBJ2-7|TRBV27
TGTGCCAGCAGTATCCTCTCCCGGACAGGGGCCAACGAGCAGTACTTC
CASSILSRTGANEQYF
>TRBD1|many|TRBJ1-2|TRBV12-3/TRBV12-4
TGTGCCAGCAGTTTTACAGGGGAAGGCTACACCTTC
CASSFTGEGYTF
>-|many|TRBJ1-1|TRBV19
TGTGCCAGTAGTCTTAATTTGAACACTGAAGCTTTCTTT
CASSLNLNTEAFF